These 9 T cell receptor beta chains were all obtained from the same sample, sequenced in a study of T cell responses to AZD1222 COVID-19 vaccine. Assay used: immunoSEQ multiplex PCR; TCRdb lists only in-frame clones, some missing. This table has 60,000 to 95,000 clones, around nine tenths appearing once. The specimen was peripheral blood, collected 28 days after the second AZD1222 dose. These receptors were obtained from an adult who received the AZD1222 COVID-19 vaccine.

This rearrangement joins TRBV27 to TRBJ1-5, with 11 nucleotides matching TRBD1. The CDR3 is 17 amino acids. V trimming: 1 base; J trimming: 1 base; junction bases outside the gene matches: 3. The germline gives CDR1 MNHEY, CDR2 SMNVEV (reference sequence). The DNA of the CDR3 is TGTGCCAGCAGTTTATTCGGACAGGGGGCCAGCAATCAGCCCCAGCATTTT. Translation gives CASSLFGQGASNQPQHF.

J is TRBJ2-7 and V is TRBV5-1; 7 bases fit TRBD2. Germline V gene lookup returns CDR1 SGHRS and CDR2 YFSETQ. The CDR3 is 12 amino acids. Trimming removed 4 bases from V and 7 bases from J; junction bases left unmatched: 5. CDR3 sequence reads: CASSESGEEQYF. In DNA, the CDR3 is TGCGCCAGCAGCGAAAGCGGGGAGGAGCAGTACTTC.

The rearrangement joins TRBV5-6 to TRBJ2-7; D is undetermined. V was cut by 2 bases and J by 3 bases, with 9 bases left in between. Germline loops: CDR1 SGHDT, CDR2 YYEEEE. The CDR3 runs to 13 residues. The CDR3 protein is CASSFPGFYEQYF. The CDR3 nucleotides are TGTGCCAGCAGCTTCCCTGGCTTCTACGAGCAGTACTTC. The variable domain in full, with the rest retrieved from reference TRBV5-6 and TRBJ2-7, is DAGVTQSPTHLIKTRGQQVTLRCSPKSGHDTVSWYQQALGQGPQFIFQYYEEEERQRGNFPDRFSGHQFPNYSSELNVNALLLGDSALYLCASSFPGFYEQYFGPGTRLTVT.

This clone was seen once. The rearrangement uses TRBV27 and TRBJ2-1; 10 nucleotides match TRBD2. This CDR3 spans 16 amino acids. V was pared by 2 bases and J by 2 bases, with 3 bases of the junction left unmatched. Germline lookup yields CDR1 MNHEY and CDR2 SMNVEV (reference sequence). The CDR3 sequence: CASSLTSGVTYNEQFF. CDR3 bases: TGTGCCAGCAGTTTAACTAGCGGGGTGACCTACAATGAGCAGTTCTTC.

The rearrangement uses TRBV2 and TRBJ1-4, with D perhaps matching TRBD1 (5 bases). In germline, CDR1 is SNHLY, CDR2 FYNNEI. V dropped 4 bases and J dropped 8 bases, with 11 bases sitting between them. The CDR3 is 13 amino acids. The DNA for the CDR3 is TGTGCCAGCAGTGCGTGGCAGGGAGAAAAACTGTTTTTT. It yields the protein CASSAWQGEKLFF. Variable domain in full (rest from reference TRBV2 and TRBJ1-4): EPEVTQTPSHQVTQMGQEVILRCVPISNHLYFYWYRQILGQKVEFLVSFYNNEISEKSEIFDDQFSVERPDGSNFTLKIRSTKLEDSAMYFCASSAWQGEKLFFGSGTQLSVL.

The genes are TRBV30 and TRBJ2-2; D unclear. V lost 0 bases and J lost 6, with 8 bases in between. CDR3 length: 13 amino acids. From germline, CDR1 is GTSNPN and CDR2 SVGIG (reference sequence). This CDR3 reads CAWSVSGSGELFF. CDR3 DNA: TGTGCCTGGAGTGTATCCGGGTCCGGGGAGCTGTTTTTT.

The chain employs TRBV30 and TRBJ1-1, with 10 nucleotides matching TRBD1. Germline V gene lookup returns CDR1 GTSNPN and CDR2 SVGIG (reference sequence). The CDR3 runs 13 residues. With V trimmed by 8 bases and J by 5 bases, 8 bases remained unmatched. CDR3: CAIRQGARTEAFF. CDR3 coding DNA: TGTGCCATAAGACAGGGGGCGCGAACTGAAGCTTTCTTT.

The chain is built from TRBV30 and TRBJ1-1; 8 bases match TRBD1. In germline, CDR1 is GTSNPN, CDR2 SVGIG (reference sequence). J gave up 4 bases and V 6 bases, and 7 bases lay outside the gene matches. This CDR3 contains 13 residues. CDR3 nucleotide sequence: TGTGCCTGCCTCAGGGGGCTTGTCACTGAAGCTTTCTTT. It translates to CACLRGLVTEAFF.

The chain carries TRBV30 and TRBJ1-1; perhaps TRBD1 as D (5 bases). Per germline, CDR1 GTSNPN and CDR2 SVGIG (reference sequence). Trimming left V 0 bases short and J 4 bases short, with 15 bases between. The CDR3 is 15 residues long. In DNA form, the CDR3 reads TGTGCCTGGAGTGTACAGATAGGGGTGGGCACTGAAGCTTTCTTT. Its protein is CAWSVQIGVGTEAFF.